The 2 T cell receptor beta chains reported below all come from one sample, sequenced in a study of synovial regulatory T cells in juvenile arthritis. Repertoires were generated with immunoSEQ multiplex PCR, while TCRdb's copy carries only in-frame clones and drops some. The record lists more than 8,000 clones, of which the ten most abundant hold 0.71%. Sequenced sample: Treg cells from blood. Noted subset: remaining (HLA-DR-negative) circulating blood Treg cells. The receptors come from a donor aged 2-35 years with juvenile idiopathic arthritis.

CDR3 loop: CASSEIESTGELFF. The V and J genes are TRBV5-1 and TRBJ2-2; TCRdb's D gene call, TRBD2, goes unchecked for lack of DNA. Germline CDR1 reads SGHRS; CDR2 reads YFSETQ. The CDR3 length is 14 residues. The record lacks a DNA sequence.

The V and J genes are TRBV6-6 and TRBJ2-6; checking the TCRdb D call of TRBD2 is not possible without DNA. The CDR3 is 16 amino acids. No DNA is given. Germline loops: CDR1 MNHNY, CDR2 SVGAGI (reference sequence). The CDR3 here is CASSYSKSSGANVLTF.